This T cell receptor beta chain was captured in a study of control samples from healthy donors and cancer patients. Profiled with immunoSEQ multiplex PCR; TCRdb holds only in-frame clones, not every one. The data contain about 170,000 clones, around 93% of them singletons. CDR1 is KGHSH, CDR2 LQKENI, per germline. The CDR3 covers 17 residues. The V end was cut by 2 bases, the J end by 0 bases, with 13 bases between. Sequenced input: blood. This receptor was taken from a woman aged 60-75 years in good health. V usage is TRBV18 and J usage is TRBJ2-2; D is uncertain. Here the CDR3 DNA reads TGTGCCAGCTCACCATACGATGCGACGGCGAACACCGGGGAGCTGTTTTTT. Translated, it gives CASSPYDATANTGELFF.